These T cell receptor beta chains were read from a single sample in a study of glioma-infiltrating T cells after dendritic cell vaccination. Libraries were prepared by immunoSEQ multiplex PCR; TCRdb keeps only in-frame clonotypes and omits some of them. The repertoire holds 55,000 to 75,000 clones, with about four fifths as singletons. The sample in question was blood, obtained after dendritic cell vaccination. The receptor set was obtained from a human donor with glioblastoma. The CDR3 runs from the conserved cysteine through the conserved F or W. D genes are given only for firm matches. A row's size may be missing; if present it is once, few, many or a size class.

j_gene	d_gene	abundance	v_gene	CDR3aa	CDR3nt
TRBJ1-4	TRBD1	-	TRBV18	CASSPPRGTGGEKLFF	TGTGCCAGCTCACCACCTAGGGGGACAGGAGGAGAAAAACTGTTTTTT
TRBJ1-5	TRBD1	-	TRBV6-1	CASSYDRVNQPQHF	TGTGCCAGCAGCTATGACAGGGTCAATCAGCCCCAGCATTTT
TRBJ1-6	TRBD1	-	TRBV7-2	CASSLLGQGDNSPLHF	TGTGCCAGCAGCTTACTCGGACAGGGAGACAATTCACCCCTCCACTTT
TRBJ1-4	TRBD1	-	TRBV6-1	CASSEVKGQEDEKLFF	TGTGCCAGCAGTGAAGTCAAGGGACAGGAGGATGAAAAACTGTTTTTT
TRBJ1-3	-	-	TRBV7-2	CASSAQSGDMGGNTIYF	TGTGCCAGCAGCGCCCAAAGCGGGGATATGGGAGGAAACACCATATATTTT
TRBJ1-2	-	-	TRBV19	CASSIGGRANYGYTF	TGTGCCAGTAGTATAGGAGGCCGCGCTAACTATGGCTACACCTTC
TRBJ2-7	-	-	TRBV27	CASSSGGQGESYEQYF	TGTGCCAGCAGTTCGGGAGGACAGGGCGAGTCCTACGAGCAGTACTTC
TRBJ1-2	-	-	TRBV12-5	CASGPSGGKHF	TGTGCTAGTGGCCCGTCGGGGGGTAAGCACTTC
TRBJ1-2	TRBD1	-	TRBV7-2	CASSLAPGQTFYGYTF	TGTGCCAGCAGCTTAGCCCCGGGACAGACTTTCTATGGCTACACCTTC
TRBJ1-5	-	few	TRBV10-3	CAIRAENQPQHF	TGTGCCATCAGGGCGGAAAATCAGCCCCAGCATTTT
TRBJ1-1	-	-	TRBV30	CAWSVGRLMNTEAFF	TGTGCCTGGAGTGTGGGCAGGCTTATGAACACTGAAGCTTTCTTT
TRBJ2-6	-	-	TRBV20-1	CSAQGANVLTF	TGCAGTGCGCAGGGGGCCAACGTCCTGACTTTC
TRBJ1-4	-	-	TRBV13	CASSLGPTGKLFF	TGTGCCAGCAGCTTAGGCCCTACGGGAAAACTGTTTTTT
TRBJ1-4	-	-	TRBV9	CASSVGATNEKLFF	TGTGCCAGCAGCGTCGGAGCAACTAATGAAAAACTGTTTTTT
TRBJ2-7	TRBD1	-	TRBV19	CASSLSGQSFYEQYF	TGTGCCAGTAGTCTCTCGGGACAGAGCTTTTACGAGCAGTACTTC
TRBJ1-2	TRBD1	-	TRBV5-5	CASSLAYTRGPWGGYTF	TGTGCCAGCAGCTTGGCCTATACCAGGGGGCCCTGGGGTGGCTACACCTTC
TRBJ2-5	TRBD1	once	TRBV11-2	CASSLDGQGQETQYF	TGTGCCAGCAGCTTAGATGGACAGGGTCAAGAGACCCAGTACTTC
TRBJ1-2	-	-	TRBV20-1	CSAGMGPGYTF	TGCAGTGCGGGTATGGGGCCTGGCTACACCTTC
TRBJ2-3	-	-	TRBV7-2	CASSLAGRLSTDTQYF	TGTGCCAGCAGCTTAGCGGGGCGTCTTAGCACAGATACGCAGTATTTT
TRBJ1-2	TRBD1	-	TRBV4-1	CASSHGTGGNVVGF	TGCGCCAGCAGCCATGGGACAGGGGGAAACGTCGTGGGCTTC
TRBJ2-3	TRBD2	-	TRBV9	CASSVAGTKAQYF	TGTGCCAGCAGCGTAGCCGGGACTAAGGCGCAGTATTTT
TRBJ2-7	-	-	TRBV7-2	CASSSGLSLEQYF	TGTGCCAGCAGCTCAGGACTTTCACTCGAGCAGTACTTC
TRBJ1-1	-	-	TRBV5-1	CASSLGGGEGPEAFF	TGCGCCAGCAGCTTGGGAGGGGGAGAGGGGCCTGAAGCTTTCTTT
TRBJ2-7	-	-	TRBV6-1	CASSESGHISYEQYF	TGTGCCAGCAGTGAATCGGGACACATCTCCTACGAGCAGTACTTC
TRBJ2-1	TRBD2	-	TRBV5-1	CASSPYLAGGLNEQFF	TGCGCCAGCAGCCCTTACCTAGCGGGGGGGCTTAATGAGCAGTTCTTC
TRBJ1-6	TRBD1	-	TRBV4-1	CASSRDRVLLF	TGCGCCAGCAGCCGAGACAGGGTTTTACTCTTT
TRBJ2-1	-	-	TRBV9	CASSVRSPGRNEQFF	TGTGCCAGCAGCGTAAGGTCCCCAGGGCGCAATGAGCAGTTCTTC
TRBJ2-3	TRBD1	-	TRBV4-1	CASSQGGDRTTDTQYF	TGCGCCAGCAGCCAAGGAGGGGACAGGACCACAGATACGCAGTATTTT
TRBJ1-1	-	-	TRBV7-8	CASSLNRMNTEAFF	TGTGCCAGCAGCTTAAACAGGATGAACACTGAAGCTTTCTTT
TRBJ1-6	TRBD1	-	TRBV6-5	CASSYSGQGVSPLHF	TGTGCCAGCAGTTACTCGGGCCAGGGGGTTTCACCCCTCCACTTT
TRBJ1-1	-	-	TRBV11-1	CASSYAKGMAFF	TGTGCCAGCAGCTACGCCAAGGGGATGGCTTTCTTT
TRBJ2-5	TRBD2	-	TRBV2	CASIGLADQETQYF	TGTGCCAGCATAGGACTAGCGGACCAAGAGACCCAGTACTTC
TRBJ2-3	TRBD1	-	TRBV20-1	CSAAGGGTQYF	TGCAGTGCAGCAGGGGGCGGGACGCAGTATTTT
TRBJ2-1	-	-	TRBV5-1	CASSVQDDNEQFF	TGCGCCAGCAGCGTACAGGACGACAATGAGCAGTTCTTC
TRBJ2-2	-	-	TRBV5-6	CASSPGRAGELFF	TGTGCCAGCAGCCCAGGCCGTGCCGGGGAGCTGTTTTTT
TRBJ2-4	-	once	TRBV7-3	CASSLILGRGLIQYF	TGTGCCAGCAGCTTAATTTTGGGCAGGGGTCTTATTCAGTACTTC
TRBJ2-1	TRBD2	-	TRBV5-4	CASSLSGGGVGEQFF	TGTGCCAGCAGCTTGTCTGGCGGGGGGGTGGGTGAGCAGTTCTTC
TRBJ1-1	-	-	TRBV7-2	CASSAAFGSTEAFF	TGTGCCAGCAGCGCGGCGTTCGGAAGTACTGAAGCTTTCTTT
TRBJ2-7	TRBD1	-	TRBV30	CAWSGDRATYEQYF	TGTGCCTGGAGTGGGGACAGGGCTACCTACGAGCAGTACTTC
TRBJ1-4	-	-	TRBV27	CASSSRTLPREKLFF	TGTGCCAGCAGTTCCAGGACACTTCCCCGCGAAAAACTGTTTTTT
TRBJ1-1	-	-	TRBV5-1	CASSLEASENTEAFF	TGCGCCAGCAGCTTGGAGGCCAGCGAGAACACTGAAGCTTTCTTT
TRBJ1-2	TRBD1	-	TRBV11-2	CASSTGTALYGYTF	TGTGCCAGCAGCACCGGGACAGCCCTCTATGGCTACACCTTC
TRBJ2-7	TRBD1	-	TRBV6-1	CASRGTGSWDEQYF	TGTGCCAGCAGGGGGACAGGGTCCTGGGACGAGCAGTACTTC
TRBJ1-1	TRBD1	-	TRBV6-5	CASRPGQGAFTEAFF	TGTGCCAGCAGGCCGGGACAGGGGGCTTTCACTGAAGCTTTCTTT
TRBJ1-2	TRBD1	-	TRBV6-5	CASGTGHGYTF	TGTGCCAGCGGGACAGGGCACGGCTACACCTTC
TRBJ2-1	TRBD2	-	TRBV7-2	CASSVTSGGPNEQFF	TGTGCCAGCAGCGTTACTAGCGGGGGGCCAAATGAGCAGTTCTTC
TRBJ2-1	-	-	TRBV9	CASSVGLLSYNEQFF	TGTGCCAGCAGCGTAGGACTACTCTCCTACAATGAGCAGTTCTTC
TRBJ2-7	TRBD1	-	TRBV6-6	CASTKTGTAAWKQYF	TGTGCCAGCACCAAAACGGGGACAGCTGCCTGGAAGCAGTACTTC
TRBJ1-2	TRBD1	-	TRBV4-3	CASSQVTGQDYGYTF	TGCGCCAGCAGCCAAGTGACAGGGCAAGACTATGGCTACACCTTC